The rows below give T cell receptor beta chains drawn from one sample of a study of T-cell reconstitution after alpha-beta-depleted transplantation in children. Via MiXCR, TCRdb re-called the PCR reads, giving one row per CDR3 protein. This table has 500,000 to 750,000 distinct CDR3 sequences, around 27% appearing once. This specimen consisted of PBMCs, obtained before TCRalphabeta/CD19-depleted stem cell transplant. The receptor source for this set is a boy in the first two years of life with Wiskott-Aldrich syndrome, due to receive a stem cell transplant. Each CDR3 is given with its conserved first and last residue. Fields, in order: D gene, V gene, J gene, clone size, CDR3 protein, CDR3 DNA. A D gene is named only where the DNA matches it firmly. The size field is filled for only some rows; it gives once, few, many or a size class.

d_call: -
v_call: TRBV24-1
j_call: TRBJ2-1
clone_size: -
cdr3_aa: CATRSARNEQFF
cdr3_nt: TGTGCCACCAGATCAGCGAGAAATGAGCAGTTCTTC

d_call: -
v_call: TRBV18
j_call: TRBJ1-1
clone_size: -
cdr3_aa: CASSPLQAENTEAFF
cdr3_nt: TGTGCTAGCTCACCGCTCCAGGCGGAGAACACTGAAGCTTTCTTT

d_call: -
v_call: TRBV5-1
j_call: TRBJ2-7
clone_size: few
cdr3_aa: CASSLAANYEQYF
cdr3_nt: TGCGCCAGCAGCTTGGCAGCTAACTACGAGCAGTACTTC

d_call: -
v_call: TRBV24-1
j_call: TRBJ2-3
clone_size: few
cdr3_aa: CATAPTGSDTQYF
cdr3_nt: TGTGCCACCGCTCCAACAGGATCAGATACGCAGTATTTT

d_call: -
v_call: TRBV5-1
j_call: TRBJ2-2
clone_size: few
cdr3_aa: CASSLMLYGTGELFF
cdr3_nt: TGCGCCAGCAGCTTGATGTTGTACGGGACCGGGGAGCTGTTTTTT

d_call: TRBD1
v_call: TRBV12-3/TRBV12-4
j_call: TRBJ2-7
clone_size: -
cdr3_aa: CASSLRDRHPGEQYF
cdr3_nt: TGTGCCAGCAGCCTCCGGGACAGGCACCCCGGCGAGCAGTACTTC

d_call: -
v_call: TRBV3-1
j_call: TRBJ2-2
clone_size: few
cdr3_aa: CASSPVVASTGELFF
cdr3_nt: TGTGCCAGCAGCCCCGTGGTAGCGAGTACCGGGGAGCTGTTTTTT

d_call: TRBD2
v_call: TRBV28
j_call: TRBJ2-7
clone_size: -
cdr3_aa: CASSLIIPSSGRAYEQYF
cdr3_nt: TGTGCCAGCAGTTTAATTATCCCCTCTAGCGGGAGGGCCTATGAGCAGTACTTC

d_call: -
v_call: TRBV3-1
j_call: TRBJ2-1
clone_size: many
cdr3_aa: CASSQGVSSYNEQFF
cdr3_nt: TGTGCCAGCAGCCAAGGTGTTAGCTCCTACAATGAGCAGTTCTTC

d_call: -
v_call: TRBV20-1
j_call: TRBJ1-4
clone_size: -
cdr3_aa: CSARGGKLFF
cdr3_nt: TGCAGTGCTAGGGGGGGAAAACTGTTTTTT

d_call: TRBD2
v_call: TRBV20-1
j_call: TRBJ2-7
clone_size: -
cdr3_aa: CSARETSGRAYVQYF
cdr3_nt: TGCAGTGCTAGGGAGACTAGCGGGAGAGCTTACGTGCAGTACTTC

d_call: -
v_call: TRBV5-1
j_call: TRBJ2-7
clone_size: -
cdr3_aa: CASSRPAYEQYF
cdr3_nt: TGCGCCAGCAGCCGCCCCGCCTACGAGCAGTACTTC

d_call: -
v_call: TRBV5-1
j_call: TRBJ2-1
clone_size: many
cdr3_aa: CASSLGLNNEQFF
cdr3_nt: TGCGCCAGCAGCCTAGGACTTAACAATGAGCAGTTCTTC

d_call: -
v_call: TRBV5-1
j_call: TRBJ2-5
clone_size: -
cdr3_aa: CASAEGGQETQYF
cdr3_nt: TGCGCCAGCGCTGAGGGGGGTCAAGAGACCCAGTACTTC

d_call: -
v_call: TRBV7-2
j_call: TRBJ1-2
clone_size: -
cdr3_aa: CASSFTRQALYTF
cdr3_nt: TGTGCCAGCAGCTTTACGCGACAGGCGCTCTACACCTTC

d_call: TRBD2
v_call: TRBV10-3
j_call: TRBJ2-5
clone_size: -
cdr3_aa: CAISGGTSGAQETQYF
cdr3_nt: TGTGCCATCAGTGGGGGGACTAGCGGGGCCCAAGAGACCCAGTACTTC

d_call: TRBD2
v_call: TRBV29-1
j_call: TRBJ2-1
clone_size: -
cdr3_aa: CSVEGLAGVNEQFF
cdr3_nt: TGCAGCGTTGAGGGACTAGCGGGAGTCAATGAGCAGTTCTTC

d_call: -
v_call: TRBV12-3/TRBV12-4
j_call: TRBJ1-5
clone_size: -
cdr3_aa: CASSHRYNQPQHF
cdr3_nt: TGTGCCAGCAGTCACAGGTACAATCAGCCCCAGCATTTT

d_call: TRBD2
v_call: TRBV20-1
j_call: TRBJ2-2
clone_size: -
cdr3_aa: CSAVAGLTGELFF
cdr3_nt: TGCAGTGCAGTAGCGGGTTTAACCGGGGAGCTGTTTTTT

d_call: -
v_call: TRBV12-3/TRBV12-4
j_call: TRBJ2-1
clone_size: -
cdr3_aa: CASGTLTSREQFF
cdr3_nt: TGTGCCAGCGGGACACTCACTAGCCGTGAGCAGTTCTTC

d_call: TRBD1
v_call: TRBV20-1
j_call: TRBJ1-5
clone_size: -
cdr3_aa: CSARRQGPDKPQHF
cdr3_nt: TGCAGTGCTAGAAGACAGGGACCCGACAAGCCCCAGCATTTT

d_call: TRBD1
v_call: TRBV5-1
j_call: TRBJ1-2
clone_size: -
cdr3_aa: CASRSGTGDRGHGYTF
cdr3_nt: TGCGCCAGCAGGTCCGGGACAGGGGATCGAGGGCATGGCTACACCTTC

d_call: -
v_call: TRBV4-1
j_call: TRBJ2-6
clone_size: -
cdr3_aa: CASSQEQGYSGANVLTF
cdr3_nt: TGCGCCAGCAGCCAAGAGCAGGGGTACTCTGGGGCCAACGTCCTGACTTTC